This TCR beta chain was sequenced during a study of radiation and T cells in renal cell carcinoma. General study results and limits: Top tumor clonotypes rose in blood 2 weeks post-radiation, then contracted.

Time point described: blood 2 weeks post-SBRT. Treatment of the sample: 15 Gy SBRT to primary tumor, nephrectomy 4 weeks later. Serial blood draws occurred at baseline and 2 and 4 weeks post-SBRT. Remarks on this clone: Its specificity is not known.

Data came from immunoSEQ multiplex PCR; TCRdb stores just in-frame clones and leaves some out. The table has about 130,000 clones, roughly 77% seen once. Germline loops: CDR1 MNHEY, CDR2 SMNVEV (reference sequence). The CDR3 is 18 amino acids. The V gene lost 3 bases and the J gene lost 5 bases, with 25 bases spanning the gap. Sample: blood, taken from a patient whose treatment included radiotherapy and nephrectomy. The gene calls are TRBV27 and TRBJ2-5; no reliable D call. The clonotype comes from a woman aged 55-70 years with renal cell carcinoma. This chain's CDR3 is CASSFRTPGFAVSETQYF. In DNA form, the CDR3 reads TGTGCCAGCAGTTTCCGAACCCCCGGCTTTGCGGTCTCGGAGACCCAGTACTTC.